These 14 T cell receptor beta chains were all obtained from the same sample, sequenced in a study of T cells after yellow fever vaccination. Each CDR3 protein is one row after TCRdb ran MiXCR on the 5' RACE reads. The sample has some 170,000 distinct CDR3 sequences, approximately 10% seen once; the top ten hold roughly a third. The specimen was CD8+ T cells sorted from PBMCs, collected 45 days after the yellow fever booster vaccination. Receptors were obtained from a man between 18 and 35 years old who received the YFV17D yellow fever vaccine.

This clonotype was detected only a few times. J is TRBJ1-5 and V is TRBV6-6; D unresolved. V lost 7 bases to trimming and J lost 5 bases, with 15 bases between them. The CDR3 sequence is 14 residues long. CDR1 MNHNY and CDR2 SVGAGI come from the germline V gene (reference sequence). The CDR3 nucleotides are TGTGCCAGCAAACTGATGGGTCCGGATCAGCCCCAGCATTTT. Translated: CASKLMGPDQPQHF.

This clonotype turned up a few times. The rearrangement joins TRBV19 to TRBJ1-1; TRBD1 might be the D (6 bases). Germline loops: CDR1 LNHDA, CDR2 SQIVND (reference sequence). V lost 6 bases to trimming and J lost 4 bases, with 12 bases between them. This CDR3 is 13 amino acids long. The CDR3 coding sequence is TGTGCCAGTAGAGGGGGGGCGATCACTGAAGCTTTCTTT. As protein: CASRGGAITEAFF.

This clonotype was recorded a few times. V usage is TRBV19 and J usage is TRBJ1-1; D gene unclear. This CDR3 has 14 amino acids. Germline CDR1 and CDR2: LNHDA and SQIVND (reference sequence). Trimming stripped 3 bases from V and 3 bases from J, with 11 bases between. The CDR3 DNA follows: TGTGCCAGTAGTATCGACCTCGGGTACACTGAAGCTTTCTTT. It translates to CASSIDLGYTEAFF.

This clonotype has only a few counts. This chain connects TRBV4-1 to TRBJ2-3, with 9 bases lining up with TRBD1. The germline V gene has CDR1 MGHRA and CDR2 YSYEKL. CDR3 length: 14 amino acids. J lost 5 bases, V lost 2 bases, and 2 bases had no gene match. DNA of the CDR3: TGCGCCAGCAGCCAACGACAGGGGGGAGATACGCAGTATTTT. Translating it yields CASSQRQGGDTQYF.

The table lists this clonotype with a few counts. The V gene is TRBV4-1, the J gene TRBJ2-3; D not resolved. V lost 4 bases and J lost 0, with 14 bases in between. The CDR3 loop spans 16 amino acids. Germline CDR1 reads MGHRA; CDR2 reads YSYEKL. The DNA of the CDR3 is TGCGCCAGCAGCCTGAGGACCCTCGTCAGCACAGATACGCAGTATTTT. It encodes CASSLRTLVSTDTQYF.

The CDR3 DNA sequence: TGTGCCAGCAGCTTAGGCGGGGGTATCAACTACGAGCAGTACTTC. Its protein product is CASSLGGGINYEQYF. The chain joins TRBV7-9 to TRBJ2-7, with TRBD2 matching over 7 bases. Germline-derived CDR1 and CDR2 are SEHNR and FQNEAQ (reference sequence). The V and J ends lost 1 base and 3 bases, in that order; junction bases with no gene match: 6. CDR3 length equals 15 residues.

V is TRBV25-1 and J is TRBJ1-3; unclear D gene. The CDR3 runs to 13 residues. V was cut by 2 bases and J by 5 bases, with 7 bases left in between. Germline-derived CDR1 and CDR2 are MGHDK and SYGVNS. This CDR3 is CASSEPLRNTIYF. The CDR3 DNA is TGTGCCAGCAGTGAACCGCTCCGAAACACCATATATTTT.

This clonotype was recorded a few times. V is TRBV7-8 and J is TRBJ2-7; 10 positions match TRBD2. CDR3 size: 14 residues. J lost 3 bases, V lost 5 bases, and 4 bases had no gene match. Germline V gene data show CDR1 as SGHVS and CDR2 as FQNEAQ. Here the CDR3 reads CASSSSGGLYEQYF. The CDR3 coding sequence is TGTGCCAGCAGCAGTAGCGGGGGGCTCTACGAGCAGTACTTC.

The sample holds a few counts of this clonotype. The J gene is TRBJ2-5, the V gene TRBV5-1, with D unclear. Germline CDR1 and CDR2: SGHRS and YFSETQ. V lost 4 bases and J 3 bases, leaving 10 bases between the germline ends. The CDR3 is made up of 13 amino acids. CDR3 sequence reads: CASSTDEEETQYF. CDR3 DNA sequence: TGCGCCAGCAGCACTGACGAGGAAGAGACCCAGTACTTC.

The rearrangement joins TRBV5-5 to TRBJ1-2, with D perhaps matching TRBD1 (5 bases). V was cut by 0 bases and J by 4 bases, with 16 bases left in between. Germline V gives CDR1 SGHKS, CDR2 YYEKEE (reference sequence). The CDR3 extends over 16 amino acids. The CDR3 nucleotides read TGTGCCAGCAGCTTGGGCAGGGACGGCTTGACCTATGGCTACACCTTC. It encodes CASSLGRDGLTYGYTF.

This chain connects TRBV20-1 to TRBJ1-1; no definite D call. The CDR3 is 14 amino acids. Trimming shortened V by 6 bases and J by 1 base, and 15 bases separated the two germline ends. CDR1 is DFQATT and CDR2 is SNEGSKA in the germline V gene (reference sequence). The CDR3 region is CSAKEPDTNTEAFF. CDR3 nucleotide sequence: TGCAGTGCCAAGGAACCCGACACGAACACTGAAGCTTTCTTT.

The V gene is TRBV4-1, the J gene TRBJ2-1, with TRBD2 matching over 8 bases. With 3 bases clipped from V and 0 bases from J, the junction kept 10 bases outside the gene matches. The CDR3 runs 18 residues. The germline V gene encodes CDR1 MGHRA and CDR2 YSYEKL. The CDR3 loop reads CASSQPPSGGVSYNEQFF. The CDR3 nucleotides read TGCGCCAGCAGCCAGCCCCCCAGCGGGGGCGTCTCCTACAATGAGCAGTTCTTC.

The CDR3 loop is CASSEAGGYNEQFF. The CDR3 nucleotides are TGCGCCAGCAGTGAGGCAGGGGGCTACAATGAGCAGTTCTTC. The genes are TRBV10-2 and TRBJ2-1; the match to TRBD1 covers 7 bases. Looked up from germline, CDR1 is WSHSY and CDR2 is SAAADI. After removal of 2 bases from V and 3 bases from J, the junction contained 1 base not matched to a gene. The CDR3 loop spans 14 amino acids.

As concerns this clonotype: Its ends do not fully match the called genes, so a read error is possible. This chain connects TRBV27 to TRBJ2-7; 9 positions match TRBD1. The germline V gene has CDR1 MNHEY and CDR2 SMNVEV (reference sequence). The length of the CDR3 is 13 residues. The CDR3 DNA sequence: TGTGCCAGCAGTCCCGGGACAGGGTATCCCCTGGACTTC. As protein: CASSPGTGYPLDF.